This is a list of T cell receptor beta chains from one sample in a study of graft-versus-host responses after intestinal transplantation. Measured with immunoSEQ multiplex PCR; TCRdb has only the in-frame clones, and not every one. The sample has several thousand clones, more than 65% seen once. Source: ileum tissue, taken approximately 8 months after intestinal transplantation. Receptors were obtained from a human patient who received an intestinal transplant, so some T cells may come from the graft donor. Each CDR3 is given with its conserved first and last residue. D genes are given only for firm matches. Some rows mark clone size as missing; the rest say once, few, many or name a class of expanded clone.

j_call: TRBJ2-5
v_call: TRBV11-2
d_call: TRBD2
clone_size: .
cdr3_aa: CASSQRTSGGAETQYF
cdr3_nt: TGTGCCAGCAGCCAAAGGACTAGCGGGGGGGCTGAGACCCAGTACTTC

j_call: TRBJ2-2
v_call: TRBV18
d_call: .
clone_size: .
cdr3_aa: CASSPQTNTGELFF
cdr3_nt: TGTGCCAGCTCACCTCAAACGAACACCGGGGAGCTGTTTTTT

j_call: TRBJ1-1
v_call: TRBV19
d_call: TRBD1
clone_size: few
cdr3_aa: CASRLQGATEAFF
cdr3_nt: TGTGCCAGTAGATTACAGGGGGCCACTGAAGCTTTCTTT

j_call: TRBJ2-2
v_call: TRBV7-3
d_call: TRBD1
clone_size: .
cdr3_aa: CASSLNRAGGTGELFF
cdr3_nt: TGTGCCAGCAGCTTAAACAGGGCAGGGGGAACCGGGGAGCTGTTTTTT

j_call: TRBJ1-3
v_call: TRBV2
d_call: .
clone_size: .
cdr3_aa: CASREDSSSGNTIYF
cdr3_nt: TGTGCCAGCAGAGAAGACAGCAGCTCTGGAAACACCATATATTTT

j_call: TRBJ1-2
v_call: TRBV6-1
d_call: TRBD1
clone_size: few
cdr3_aa: CASSTRTGENGYTF
cdr3_nt: TGTGCCAGCAGTACGCGGACAGGGGAGAATGGCTACACCTTC

j_call: TRBJ2-6
v_call: TRBV14
d_call: .
clone_size: .
cdr3_aa: CASTVGDSGANVLTF
cdr3_nt: TGTGCCAGCACTGTGGGGGATAGTGGGGCCAACGTCCTGACTTTC

j_call: TRBJ1-5
v_call: TRBV6-1
d_call: TRBD1
clone_size: once
cdr3_aa: CASSKDRAYSQPQHF
cdr3_nt: TGTGCCAGCAGTAAGGACAGGGCCTATAGTCAGCCCCAGCATTTT

j_call: TRBJ1-4
v_call: TRBV7-2
d_call: .
clone_size: once
cdr3_aa: CASSSYPLGIEKLFF
cdr3_nt: TGTGCCAGCAGCTCGTATCCCCTGGGTATTGAAAAACTGTTTTTT

j_call: TRBJ1-3
v_call: TRBV7-9
d_call: .
clone_size: .
cdr3_aa: CASSQDGHRNPSGNTIYF
cdr3_nt: TGTGCCAGCAGCCAAGACGGACATCGGAACCCCTCTGGAAACACCATATATTTT

j_call: TRBJ2-5
v_call: TRBV2
d_call: .
clone_size: .
cdr3_aa: CASSYERETQYF
cdr3_nt: TGTGCCAGTTCATACGAGAGGGAGACCCAGTACTTC

j_call: TRBJ1-5
v_call: TRBV18
d_call: TRBD1
clone_size: .
cdr3_aa: CASKSDRDQPQHF
cdr3_nt: TGTGCCAGCAAATCGGACAGGGATCAGCCCCAGCATTTT

j_call: TRBJ1-1
v_call: TRBV2
d_call: .
clone_size: .
cdr3_aa: CASSVRDVKTEAFF
cdr3_nt: TGTGCCAGCAGTGTCAGGGATGTCAAAACTGAAGCTTTCTTT

j_call: TRBJ2-1
v_call: TRBV2
d_call: .
clone_size: .
cdr3_aa: CASEAGEVDEQFF
cdr3_nt: TGTGCCAGCGAGGCAGGGGAAGTGGATGAGCAGTTCTTC

j_call: TRBJ2-1
v_call: TRBV6-1
d_call: .
clone_size: .
cdr3_aa: CASMLSYNEQFF
cdr3_nt: TGTGCCAGCATGCTGAGTTACAATGAGCAGTTCTTC

j_call: TRBJ2-3
v_call: TRBV2
d_call: TRBD1
clone_size: .
cdr3_aa: CASSEDRQSTDTQYF
cdr3_nt: TGTGCCAGCAGTGAGGACAGGCAGAGCACAGATACGCAGTATTTT

j_call: TRBJ1-1
v_call: TRBV13
d_call: .
clone_size: few
cdr3_aa: CASSFTDKNTEAFF
cdr3_nt: TGTGCCAGCAGCTTCACGGATAAGAACACTGAAGCTTTCTTT

j_call: TRBJ2-7
v_call: TRBV19
d_call: .
clone_size: few
cdr3_aa: CASSIAGGTYEQYF
cdr3_nt: TGTGCCAGTAGTATTGCCGGGGGCACCTACGAGCAGTACTTC

j_call: TRBJ1-5
v_call: TRBV27
d_call: TRBD1
clone_size: .
cdr3_aa: CASSLGRQGAGQPQHF
cdr3_nt: TGTGCCAGCAGTTTAGGGAGACAGGGGGCTGGGCAGCCCCAGCATTTT

j_call: TRBJ2-5
v_call: TRBV2
d_call: .
clone_size: once
cdr3_aa: CASSTSTRGVFGTQYF
cdr3_nt: TGTGCCAGCAGCACCTCGACTCGAGGGGTTTTCGGAACCCAGTACTTC